This is a list of T cell receptor beta chains from one sample in a study of shared T cell receptors in the human thymus. TCRdb's table, derived via immunoSEQ multiplex PCR, lists solely in-frame clones and lacks some. In the table there are fewer than 700,000 clones, roughly 90% of which are singletons. These data are also associated with another study on human thymus T cells.

The sample comprised thymocytes. These receptors all stem from a boy under two years old with a congenital heart defect. Each CDR3 is given with its conserved first and last residue. Fields, in order: V gene, J gene, clone size, D gene, CDR3 DNA, CDR3 protein. D genes are given only for firm matches. Part of the rows lack a size; the others show once, few, many or a class for expanded clones.

V: TRBV19
J: TRBJ2-7
size: NA
D: NA
DNA: TGTGCCAGTAGTGCGCCGGGACACGGGACCTACGAGCAGTACTTC
CDR3: CASSAPGHGTYEQYF

V: TRBV25-1
J: TRBJ2-7
size: NA
D: NA
DNA: TGTGCCAGCAGTCGGGGGGACAGGACTTTGGGCGAGCAGTACTTC
CDR3: CASSRGDRTLGEQYF

V: TRBV27
J: TRBJ2-7
size: NA
D: TRBD1
DNA: TGTGCCAGCAGTCCGCGACAGGGATCCAGCTCCTACGAGCAGTACTTC
CDR3: CASSPRQGSSSYEQYF

V: TRBV6-5
J: TRBJ2-7
size: NA
D: NA
DNA: TGTGCCAGCAGTTACTCACGGGGAGCAAGGGACGAGCAGTACTTC
CDR3: CASSYSRGARDEQYF

V: TRBV20-1
J: TRBJ2-5
size: NA
D: NA
DNA: TGCAGTGGGGACTTCCAAGAGACCCAGTACTTC
CDR3: CSGDFQETQYF

V: TRBV6-5
J: TRBJ2-7
size: NA
D: TRBD1
DNA: TGTGCCCCCCCCCGGGACAGCAACTACGAGCAGTACTTC
CDR3: CAPPRDSNYEQYF

V: TRBV5-1
J: TRBJ2-3
size: NA
D: TRBD1
DNA: TGCGCCAGCGCCTGCATAGGACAGGGGGATTCAGATACGCAGTATTTT
CDR3: CASACIGQGDSDTQYF

V: TRBV28
J: TRBJ2-6
size: once
D: NA
DNA: TGTGCCAGCAGTTCTACTCCGGGGGCCAACGTCCTGACTTTC
CDR3: CASSSTPGANVLTF

V: TRBV27
J: TRBJ2-7
size: NA
D: NA
DNA: TGTGCCAGCAGTTTCCAAGGGAGTGTTGGTCCCCGACAGTACTTC
CDR3: CASSFQGSVGPRQYF

V: TRBV7-8
J: TRBJ2-3
size: NA
D: NA
DNA: TGTGCCAGCAGCCCCGAGGGTCCGGCCACAGATACGCAGTATTTT
CDR3: CASSPEGPATDTQYF